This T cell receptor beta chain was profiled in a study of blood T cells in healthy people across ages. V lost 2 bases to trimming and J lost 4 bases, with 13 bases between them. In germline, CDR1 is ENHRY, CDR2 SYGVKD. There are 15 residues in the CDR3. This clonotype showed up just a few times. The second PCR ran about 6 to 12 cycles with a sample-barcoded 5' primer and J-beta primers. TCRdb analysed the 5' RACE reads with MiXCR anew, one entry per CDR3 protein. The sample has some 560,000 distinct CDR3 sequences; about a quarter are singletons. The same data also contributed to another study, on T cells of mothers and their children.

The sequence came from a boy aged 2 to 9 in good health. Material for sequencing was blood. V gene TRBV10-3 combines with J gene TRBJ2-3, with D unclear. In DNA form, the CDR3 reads TGTGCCATCAGTGAGAGCCCCGGTATGCCAGATACGCAGTATTTT. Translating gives CAISESPGMPDTQYF.